This T cell receptor beta chain is from a study of tissue T cells after allogeneic stem cell transplantation. Study-level information: CD3+ T cells were flow-sorted when enough cells; otherwise DNA extracted directly.

Some clones are missing from TCRdb's copy, which holds only in-frame ones; the method was immunoSEQ multiplex PCR. The sample has fewer than 30,000 clones, 65% to 90% seen once. Trimming took 3 bases from V and 7 from J, leaving 7 bases between them. Germline assignment: CDR1 SNHLY and CDR2 FYNNEI. CDR3 length equals 12 residues. The sample was blood, taken before transplantation. The V and J genes are TRBV2 and TRBJ1-5; a weak D match, TRBD1 (6 bases). The TCR was taken from a woman aged 18 to 50 who later had graft-versus-host disease after an allogeneic stem cell transplant. DNA for the CDR3: TGTGCCAGCAGTGACAGGGGCCAGCCCCAGCATTTT. Its protein is CASSDRGQPQHF. Full variable domain (outside the CDR3, taken from reference TRBV2 and TRBJ1-5): EPEVTQTPSHQVTQMGQEVILRCVPISNHLYFYWYRQILGQKVEFLVSFYNNEISEKSEIFDDQFSVERPDGSNFTLKIRSTKLEDSAMYFCASSDRGQPQHFGDGTRLSIL.